One and the same sample provided the 5 T cell receptor beta chains below, sequenced in a study of beta chain features in type 1 diabetes. All of the isolated RNA was reverse transcribed, so expressed TCRB transcripts were sequenced. Sequencing used immunoSEQ multiplex PCR; TCRdb keeps in-frame clones, though not all of them. This table has some 140,000 clones, nearly 9.5% appearing once. Material for sequencing was central memory CD4+ T cells from blood. Receptors were obtained from a young man in good health.

The chain is built from TRBV20-1 and TRBJ2-3; D is possibly TRBD1 (5 bases). The ends were cut back, 5 bases at V and 4 bases at J, with 7 bases in the middle. The CDR3 is 11 residues long. Germline V CDR1 and CDR2: DFQATT, SNEGSKA (reference sequence). The CDR3 loop is CSAGASDTQYF. The CDR3 DNA follows: TGCAGTGCTGGGGCCTCAGATACGCAGTATTTT.

This clone was counted only a few times. V and J are TRBV4-3 and TRBJ1-4; possible D gene TRBD1, 6 bases. Germline CDR1 reads LGHNA; CDR2 reads YSLEER. The CDR3 length is 18 residues. Trimming removed 0 bases at V and 0 bases at J, with 14 bases between. CDR3 loop: CASSQDLPRQATNEKLFF. CDR3 bases: TGCGCCAGCAGCCAAGATCTCCCTCGACAGGCAACTAATGAAAAACTGTTTTTT.

The chain is built from TRBV5-6 and TRBJ1-4; D not certain. The CDR3 extends over 13 amino acids. Germline assignment: CDR1 SGHDT and CDR2 YYEEEE. Between the trimmed V and J ends, which lost 3 bases and 8 bases, there was a span of 11 bases. The CDR3 loop reads CASSSAPREKLFF. As DNA, the CDR3 is TGTGCCAGCAGCTCGGCACCTAGGGAAAAACTGTTTTTT. Variable domain in full (rest from reference TRBV5-6 and TRBJ1-4): DAGVTQSPTHLIKTRGQQVTLRCSPKSGHDTVSWYQQALGQGPQFIFQYYEEEERQRGNFPDRFSGHQFPNYSSELNVNALLLGDSALYLCASSSAPREKLFFGSGTQLSVL.

The sample holds a few counts of this clone. The chain has TRBV6-5 and TRBJ2-7; weak D call: TRBD1 (5 bases). The V end lost 6 bases, the J end lost 2 bases, and 14 bases lay between the germline ends. Germline V gives CDR1 MNHEY, CDR2 SVGAGI. This CDR3 has 14 residues. In DNA form, the CDR3 reads TGTGCCAGCAGGTCCGTAGACAGAACCTACGAGCAGTACTTC. This codes for CASRSVDRTYEQYF.

The chain combines TRBV28 with TRBJ1-3; D unresolved. The CDR3 has 15 residues. V lost 6 bases to trimming and J lost 1 base, with 13 bases between them. Germline V gives CDR1 MDHEN, CDR2 SYDVKM. This CDR3 is CASSRQTPSGNTIYF. The CDR3 region has the DNA TGTGCCAGCAGCAGACAAACCCCGTCTGGAAACACCATATATTTT.